Given below is one TCR beta chain in context. Assay used: immunoSEQ multiplex PCR; TCRdb lists only in-frame clones, some missing. The data show some 130,000 clones, with about four fifths seen just once and around 3.9% held by the top ten. The data originate from a study of blood T cell repertoires in COVID-19. The CDR3 has 16 residues. CDR1 is SGDLS, CDR2 YYNGEE, per germline. J lost 3 bases, V lost 3 bases, and 8 bases had no gene match. Material for sequencing was peripheral blood. The origin of this receptor is a woman of 80 years or more with acute or convalescent COVID-19. V and J are TRBV9 and TRBJ2-5; TRBD1 aligns across 10 bases. The CDR3 loop is CASSATGTGAEETQYF. CDR3 sequence (DNA): TGTGCCAGCAGCGCAACCGGGACAGGGGCCGAAGAGACCCAGTACTTC. Based on the CDR3 plus reference TRBV9 and TRBJ2-5, the full variable domain is DSGVTQTPKHLITATGQRVTLRCSPRSGDLSVYWYQQSLDQGLQFLIQYYNGEERAKGNILERFSAQQFPDLHSELNLSSLELGDSALYFCASSATGTGAEETQYFGPGTRLLVL.